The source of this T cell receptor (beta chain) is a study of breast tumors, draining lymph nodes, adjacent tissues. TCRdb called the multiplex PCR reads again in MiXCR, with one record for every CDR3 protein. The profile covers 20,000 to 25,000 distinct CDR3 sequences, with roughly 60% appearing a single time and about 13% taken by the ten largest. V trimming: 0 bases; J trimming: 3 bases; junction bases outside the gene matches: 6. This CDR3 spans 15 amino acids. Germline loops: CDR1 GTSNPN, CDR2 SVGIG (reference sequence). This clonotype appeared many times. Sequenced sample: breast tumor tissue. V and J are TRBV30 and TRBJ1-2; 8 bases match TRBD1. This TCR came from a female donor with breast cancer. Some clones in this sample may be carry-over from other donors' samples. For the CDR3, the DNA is TGTGCCTGGAGTGTACGGTCAGGGGGCGACTATGGCTACACCTTC. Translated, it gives CAWSVRSGGDYGYTF. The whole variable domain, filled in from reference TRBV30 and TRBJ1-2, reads SQTIHQWPATLVQPVGSPLSLECTVEGTSNPNLYWYRQAAGRGLQLLFYSVGIGQISSEVPQNLSASRPQDRQFILSSKKLLLSDSGFYLCAWSVRSGGDYGYTFGSGTRLTVV.